This TCR beta chain was identified during a study of blood T cell repertoires in COVID-19. Measured with immunoSEQ multiplex PCR; TCRdb has only the in-frame clones, and not every one. This table holds 250,000 or so clones, about 87% found once. Cohort assignment relied on participant-reported clinical history. Trimming removed 1 base at V and 6 bases at J, with 3 bases between. The CDR3 runs 11 residues. From germline, CDR1 is DFQATT and CDR2 SNEGSKA (reference sequence). This TCR came from a woman aged 40 to 50 who had been exposed to COVID-19. The sample comprised PBMCs or T cells enriched from blood (not recorded which). This rearrangement joins TRBV20-1 to TRBJ1-4, with no clear D. The CDR3: CSARADEKLFF. The CDR3 coding sequence is TGCAGTGCTAGAGCCGATGAAAAACTGTTTTTT.